The following is a T cell receptor (beta chain) sequence with its context. What it binds is unknown. This sample was included in a study of cytomegalovirus exposure and HLA in healthy donors. The CDR3 has 14 amino acids. The V gene lost 8 bases and the J gene lost 0 bases, with 11 bases spanning the gap. Germline V gene sequence: CDR1 MNHNS, CDR2 SASEGT. Whole-study results and caveats: Sequencing likely generated an artifact that appeared as a cluster of highly shared sequence variants. Donors were assumed by presence/absence analyses to have roughly uniform sequencing depth. 87-base-pair reads could not separate some V segments, including TRBV6-2 and TRBV6-3. Productive rates of about 87% or about 30% were seen for most TCR beta V segments in an earlier analysis.

60 Vbeta and 13 Jbeta primers were used in PCR. This table comes from immunoSEQ multiplex PCR, and its TCRdb copy is limited to in-frame clones, with some not included. The profile shows about 140,000 clones, roughly three fifths of them singletons. The sample comprised PBMCs. The chain couples TRBV6-1 to TRBJ1-3; D is uncertain. This TCR was recovered from a male donor in good health and CMV-seronegative. The CDR3 spells CASEVAFSGNTIYF. The CDR3 DNA follows: TGTGCCAGCGAGGTGGCATTCTCTGGAAACACCATATATTTT.